Below are 10 T cell receptor beta chains sequenced from a single sample in a study of shared clonotypes between healthy human individuals. The table came from immunoSEQ multiplex PCR; TCRdb's copy has only in-frame clones and leaves some out. The data hold about 340,000 clones, with more than 60% observed a single time. Sequenced sample: memory CD4+ T cells sorted from blood. Subset in this sample: CD45RA-negative fraction. These receptors all come from a young man in good health.

This rearrangement joins TRBV20-1 to TRBJ2-5, with TRBD2 as a possible D gene (6 bases). The CDR3 loop spans 11 amino acids. Germline values: CDR1 DFQATT, CDR2 SNEGSKA (reference sequence). This chain's CDR3 is CAWDSQETQYF. DNA for the CDR3: TGCGCGTGGGACTCACAAGAGACCCAGTACTTC.

This chain links TRBV7-9 with TRBJ2-2; D is tentatively TRBD1 or TRBD2 (5 bases each). Trimming pared 0 bases from V and 4 bases from J, leaving 15 bases between. The germline CDR1 and CDR2 sequences are SEHNR and FQNEAQ (reference sequence). The CDR3 length is 17 residues. The DNA for the CDR3 is TGTGCCAGCAGCTTAGCAATGACGGGACGGGCCACCGGGGAGCTGTTTTTT. Translated, it gives CASSLAMTGRATGELFF.

This chain's CDR3 is CASSAVGRSGNTIYF. Here the CDR3 DNA reads TGTGCCAGCTCAGCGGTCGGCCGCTCTGGAAACACCATATATTTT. The chain has TRBV18 and TRBJ1-3; D unclear. The CDR3 runs 15 residues. The germline CDR1 and CDR2 sequences are KGHSH and LQKENI. V lost 5 bases and J lost 0, with 11 bases in between.

J is TRBJ2-1 and V is TRBV4-3, with 7 nucleotides matching TRBD1. The CDR3 is 17 residues long. V dropped 0 bases and J dropped 9; count of bases not matched to a gene: 14. Looked up from germline, CDR1 is LGHNA and CDR2 is YSLEER. The CDR3: CASSQDGNVGYRGEQFF. The CDR3 nucleotides read TGCGCCAGCAGCCAAGATGGGAATGTAGGTTACAGGGGTGAGCAGTTCTTC.

V is TRBV11-3 and J is TRBJ1-5; 10 bases align to TRBD1. The CDR3 extends over 15 amino acids. V lost 3 bases to trimming and J lost 5 bases; unmatched junction nucleotides: 4. Per the germline V gene, CDR1 is SGHNT and CDR2 is YENEEA. CDR3 region: CASSFPDRGDQPQHF. The CDR3, as DNA: TGTGCCAGCAGCTTCCCGGACAGGGGGGATCAGCCCCAGCATTTT.

The chain links TRBV2 to TRBJ1-5; TRBD1 agrees at 8 bases. J was trimmed by 6 bases and V by 6 bases; bases with no gene match: 10. The CDR3 contains 15 residues. Germline V CDR1 and CDR2: SNHLY, FYNNEI. CDR3 residues: CASREQGGFSQPQHF. As DNA, the CDR3 is TGTGCCAGCAGGGAACAGGGGGGCTTCAGTCAGCCCCAGCATTTT.

CDR3 amino acids: CASSQAAMTGRGQYF. Here the CDR3 DNA reads TGTGCCAGCAGCCAGGCAGCAATGACAGGTCGTGGGCAGTACTTC. The rearrangement joins TRBV7-2 to TRBJ2-7; weak D call: TRBD1 (6 bases). This CDR3 is 15 amino acids long. Trimming cost V 5 bases and J 9 bases, with 23 bases left between them. Looked up from germline, CDR1 is SGHTA and CDR2 is FQGNSA.

This chain uses TRBV18 with TRBJ2-2; 8 nucleotides line up with TRBD1. Germline V gene data show CDR1 as KGHSH and CDR2 as LQKENI. The CDR3 totals 17 residues. V dropped 8 bases and J dropped 8; count of bases not matched to a gene: 19. The CDR3 region has the DNA TGTGCCAGCACCCGAGGTCCTGCAGGGGGCCTCGGAGGGGAGCTGTTTTTT. Translating gives CASTRGPAGGLGGELFF.

J is TRBJ1-1 and V is TRBV5-1; TRBD1 matches at 11 bases. Germline loops: CDR1 SGHRS, CDR2 YFSETQ. V shed 7 bases, J shed 3 bases, and the junction held 8 bases outside the gene matches. CDR3 size: 15 residues. CDR3: CASGQGAVIDTEAFF. In DNA form, the CDR3 reads TGCGCCAGCGGACAGGGGGCTGTCATAGACACTGAAGCTTTCTTT.

This chain joins TRBV2 and TRBJ2-7; TRBD1 matches 9 bases. Germline assignment: CDR1 SNHLY and CDR2 FYNNEI. Trimming took 4 bases from V and 5 from J; bases not matched to a gene: 6. This CDR3 has 14 amino acids. CDR3 DNA sequence: TGTGCCAGCAGTGCCTGGGGACAGGGCGACGAGCAGTACTTC. This gives the protein CASSAWGQGDEQYF.